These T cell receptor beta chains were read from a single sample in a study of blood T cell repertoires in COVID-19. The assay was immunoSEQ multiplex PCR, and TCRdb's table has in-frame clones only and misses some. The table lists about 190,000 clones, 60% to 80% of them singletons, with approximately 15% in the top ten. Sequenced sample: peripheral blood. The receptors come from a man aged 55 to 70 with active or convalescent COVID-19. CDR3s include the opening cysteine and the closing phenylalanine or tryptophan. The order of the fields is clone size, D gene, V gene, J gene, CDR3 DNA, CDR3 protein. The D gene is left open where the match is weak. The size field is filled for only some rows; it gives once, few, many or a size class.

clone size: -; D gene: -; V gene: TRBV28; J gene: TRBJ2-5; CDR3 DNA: TGTGCCAGCAGTAGATCAGACAGGCGACAAGAGACCCAGTACTTC; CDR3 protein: CASSRSDRRQETQYF
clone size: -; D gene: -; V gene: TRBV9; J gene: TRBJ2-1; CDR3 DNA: TGTGCCAGCAGCGTAGCTGTAGCGTCCGACGTTATCATTTATGAGCAGTTCTTC; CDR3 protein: CASSVAVASDVIIYEQFF
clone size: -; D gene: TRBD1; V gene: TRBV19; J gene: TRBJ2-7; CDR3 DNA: TGTGCCAGTAGCAAACTAGGACAGGGCTCCTACGAGCAGTACTTC; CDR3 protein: CASSKLGQGSYEQYF
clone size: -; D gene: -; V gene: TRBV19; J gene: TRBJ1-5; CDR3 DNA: TGTGCCAGTAGTAATCGACAGGTATGGATGCCCCAGCATTTT; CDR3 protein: CASSNRQVWMPQHF
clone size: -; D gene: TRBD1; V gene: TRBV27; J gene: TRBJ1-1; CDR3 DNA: TGTGCCAGCAGTTTATCGACAGGGGTGAACACTGAAGCTTTCTTT; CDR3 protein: CASSLSTGVNTEAFF
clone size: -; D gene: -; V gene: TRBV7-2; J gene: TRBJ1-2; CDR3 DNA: TGTGCCAGCAGCTTAGCGCTCGGTAACGGCTACACCTTC; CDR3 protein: CASSLALGNGYTF
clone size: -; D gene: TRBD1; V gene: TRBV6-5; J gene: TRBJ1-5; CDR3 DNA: TGTGCCAGCAGAGGACAGGGGGCATATCAGCCCCAGCATTTT; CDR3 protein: CASRGQGAYQPQHF
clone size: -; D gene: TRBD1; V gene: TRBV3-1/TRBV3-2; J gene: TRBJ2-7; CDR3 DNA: TGTGCCAGCAGCCGGGACAGGGACCACGAGCAGTACTTC; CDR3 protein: CASSRDRDHEQYF
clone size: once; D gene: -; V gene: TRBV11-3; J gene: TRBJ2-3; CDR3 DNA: TGTGCCAGCAGCTTTTCGAGCGGATTCACAGATACGCAGTATTTT; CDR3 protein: CASSFSSGFTDTQYF
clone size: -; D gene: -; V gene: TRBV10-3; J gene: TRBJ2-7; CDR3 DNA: TGTGCCATCGGAAGGAGCGGCTACGAGCAGTACTTC; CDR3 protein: CAIGRSGYEQYF
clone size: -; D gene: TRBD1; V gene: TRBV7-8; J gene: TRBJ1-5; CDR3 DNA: TGTGCCAGCAGCTTAGTCGGACAGGTCGGGAATCAGCCCCAGCATTTT; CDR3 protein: CASSLVGQVGNQPQHF
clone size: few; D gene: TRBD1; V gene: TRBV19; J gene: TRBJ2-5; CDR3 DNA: TGTGCCAGTAGCAGCCCCGGGACAGGGGCCCAAGAGACCCAGTACTTC; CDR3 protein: CASSSPGTGAQETQYF
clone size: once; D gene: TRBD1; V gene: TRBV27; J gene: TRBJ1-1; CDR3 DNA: TGTGCCAGCAGTTTAGGGACAGGGGTCGGGAACACTGAAGCTTTCTTT; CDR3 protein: CASSLGTGVGNTEAFF
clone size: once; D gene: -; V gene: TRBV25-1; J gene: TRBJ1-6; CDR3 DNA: TGTGCCAGCAGTCCCCCGGGGGGCTATAATTCACCCCTCCACTTT; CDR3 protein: CASSPPGGYNSPLHF
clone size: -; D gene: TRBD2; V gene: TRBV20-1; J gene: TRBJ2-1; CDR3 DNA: TGCAGTGCTAGTTGGCTAGCGGGATACAATGAGCAGTTCTTC; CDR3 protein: CSASWLAGYNEQFF
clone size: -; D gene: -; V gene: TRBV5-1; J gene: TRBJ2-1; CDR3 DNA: TGCGTCTGCGGGGAAGGCTCCTACAATGAGCAGTTCTTC; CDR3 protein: CVCGEGSYNEQFF
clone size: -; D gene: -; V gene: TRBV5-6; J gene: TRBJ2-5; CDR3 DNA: TGTGCCAGCAGCTTCCAGGGGCAAGAGACCCAGTACTTC; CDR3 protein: CASSFQGQETQYF
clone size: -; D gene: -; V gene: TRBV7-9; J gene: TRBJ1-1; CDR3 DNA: TGTGCCAGCAGCTTTCAGGCCCAGGGGCGTCCTGAAGCTTTCTTT; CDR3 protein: CASSFQAQGRPEAFF
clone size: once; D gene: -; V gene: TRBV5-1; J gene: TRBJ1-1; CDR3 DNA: TGCGCCAGCAGCTTGGGGAGGCGTCGGAACACTGAAGCTTTCTTT; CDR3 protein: CASSLGRRRNTEAFF
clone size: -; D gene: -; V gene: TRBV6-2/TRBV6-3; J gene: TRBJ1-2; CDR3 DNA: TGTGCCAGCAGTCGCAGGCCTACTAACTATGGCTACACCTTC; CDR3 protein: CASSRRPTNYGYTF
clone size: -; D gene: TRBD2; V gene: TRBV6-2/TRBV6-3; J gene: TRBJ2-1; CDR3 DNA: TGTGCCAGCAGTCCACTAGCGAATCATCGATCTGGCGAGCAGTTCTTC; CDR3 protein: CASSPLANHRSGEQFF
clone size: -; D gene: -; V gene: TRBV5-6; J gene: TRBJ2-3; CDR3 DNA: TGTGCCAGCAGCTTAGTCAGGGCTTCTAGCACAGATACGCAGTATTTT; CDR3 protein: CASSLVRASSTDTQYF
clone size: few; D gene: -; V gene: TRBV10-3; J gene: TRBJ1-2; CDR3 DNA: TGTGCCATCAGTGACAGGCCGCCCGGCTACACCTTC; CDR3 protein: CAISDRPPGYTF
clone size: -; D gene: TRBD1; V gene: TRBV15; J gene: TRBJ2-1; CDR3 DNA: TGTGCCACCACCGATCAAAAAGGGGGCAGCTACAATGAGCAGTTCTTC; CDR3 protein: CATTDQKGGSYNEQFF
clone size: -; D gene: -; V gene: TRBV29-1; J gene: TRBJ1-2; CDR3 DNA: TGCAGCGCCGAACCGGGGGACTATGGCTACACCTTC; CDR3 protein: CSAEPGDYGYTF
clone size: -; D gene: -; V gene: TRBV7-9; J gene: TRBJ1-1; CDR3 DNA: TGTGCCAGCAGCCCGGGGGGGCCGGGAGAAGCTTTCTTT; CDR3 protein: CASSPGGPGEAFF